This is a list of T cell receptor beta chains from one sample in a study of cytomegalovirus exposure and HLA in healthy donors. Only in-frame clones appear in the TCRdb table, and some are missing; sequencing was by immunoSEQ multiplex PCR. The repertoire holds about 190,000 clones, 65% to 90% seen once, with less than 7% in the top ten. Sequenced sample: PBMCs. The receptors stem from a man between 35 and 55 years old in good health and CMV-seropositive. CDR3s include the opening cysteine and the closing phenylalanine or tryptophan. D genes are given only for firm matches. Size tells how often a clone was seen (once, few, many) or the class of an expanded clone, and some rows leave it out.

CDR3 DNA: TGTGCCAGCAGACAACGACAGGGGTGGCAGTTCTTC
CDR3 protein: CASRQRQGWQFF
clone size: few
V gene: TRBV28
J gene: TRBJ2-1
D gene: TRBD1

CDR3 DNA: TGTGCCAGCAGCGCCTCAGGTGGGAATTCACCCCTCCACTTT
CDR3 protein: CASSASGGNSPLHF
clone size: -
V gene: TRBV9
J gene: TRBJ1-6
D gene: -

CDR3 DNA: TGTGCCAGCAGCTCAGGCTCGGGCGGGGGTAAGGGTGAGCAGTACTTC
CDR3 protein: CASSSGSGGGKGEQYF
clone size: -
V gene: TRBV7-9
J gene: TRBJ2-7
D gene: TRBD2

CDR3 DNA: TGTGCCAGCAGTCGGGAGGGCCTTCCCCGGGGGCAGTACTTC
CDR3 protein: CASSREGLPRGQYF
clone size: -
V gene: TRBV6-5
J gene: TRBJ2-7
D gene: TRBD2

CDR3 DNA: TGTGCCAGCAGTTACGGGGGAGGCGAGCAGTACTTC
CDR3 protein: CASSYGGGEQYF
clone size: -
V gene: TRBV27
J gene: TRBJ2-7
D gene: -

CDR3 DNA: TGTGCCAGTAGGATAGCGGGGGCAGATACGCAGTATTTT
CDR3 protein: CASRIAGADTQYF
clone size: once
V gene: TRBV19
J gene: TRBJ2-3
D gene: TRBD2

CDR3 DNA: TGTGCCAGCAGCCTTAATCGGGGCACAGATACGCAGTATTTT
CDR3 protein: CASSLNRGTDTQYF
clone size: -
V gene: TRBV28
J gene: TRBJ2-3
D gene: -

CDR3 DNA: TGTGCCAGCATTTCGGACAGGGCGGGGGCAGATACGCAGTATTTT
CDR3 protein: CASISDRAGADTQYF
clone size: -
V gene: TRBV2
J gene: TRBJ2-3
D gene: -

CDR3 DNA: TGTGCCAGTAGAAACAGGGGTAACTATGGCTACACCTTC
CDR3 protein: CASRNRGNYGYTF
clone size: -
V gene: TRBV19
J gene: TRBJ1-2
D gene: TRBD1

CDR3 DNA: TGCGCCAGCAGCCTGACTAGCGGGGGACCGAGCTCCTACAATGAGCAGTTCTTC
CDR3 protein: CASSLTSGGPSSYNEQFF
clone size: -
V gene: TRBV4-1
J gene: TRBJ2-1
D gene: TRBD2

CDR3 DNA: TGTGCCAGCAGCTTAAGAGCGCTAGCGGGAAATGAGCAGTTCTTC
CDR3 protein: CASSLRALAGNEQFF
clone size: -
V gene: TRBV7-3
J gene: TRBJ2-1
D gene: TRBD2

CDR3 DNA: TGTGCCTGGATGCGGGAAATTGGATCACCCCTCCACTTT
CDR3 protein: CAWMREIGSPLHF
clone size: -
V gene: TRBV30
J gene: TRBJ1-6
D gene: -

CDR3 DNA: TGTGCCAGCAGCTCAGGACTCACAGAGACCCAGTACTTC
CDR3 protein: CASSSGLTETQYF
clone size: -
V gene: TRBV7-2
J gene: TRBJ2-5
D gene: -

CDR3 DNA: TGTGCCAGCAGCTTCCGCGGGTTGGATGAGCAGTTCTTC
CDR3 protein: CASSFRGLDEQFF
clone size: -
V gene: TRBV9
J gene: TRBJ2-1
D gene: -

CDR3 DNA: TGTGCCAGCACCCTGGACAGGGTCGAGCAGTACTTC
CDR3 protein: CASTLDRVEQYF
clone size: -
V gene: TRBV7-2
J gene: TRBJ2-7
D gene: TRBD1

CDR3 DNA: TGTGCCAGCAGCTTAGTAGCGGGGGGCCAAGGGGAGCAGTACTTC
CDR3 protein: CASSLVAGGQGEQYF
clone size: -
V gene: TRBV7-2
J gene: TRBJ2-7
D gene: TRBD2

CDR3 DNA: TGTGCCAGCAGACTGGACAGGGGGCACCCCGAGCAGTACTTC
CDR3 protein: CASRLDRGHPEQYF
clone size: -
V gene: TRBV5-8
J gene: TRBJ2-7
D gene: TRBD1

CDR3 DNA: TGTGCCAGCGGTGCCGGGGCAGATACGCAGTATTTT
CDR3 protein: CASGAGADTQYF
clone size: -
V gene: TRBV6-6
J gene: TRBJ2-3
D gene: -

CDR3 DNA: TGCGCCAGCAGTCAGAAGGGACAGGGTCTCACTGAAGCTTTCTTT
CDR3 protein: CASSQKGQGLTEAFF
clone size: -
V gene: TRBV23-1
J gene: TRBJ1-1
D gene: TRBD1

CDR3 DNA: TGTGCCTGGAGTGCGAACTATGGCTACACCTTC
CDR3 protein: CAWSANYGYTF
clone size: -
V gene: TRBV30
J gene: TRBJ1-2
D gene: -

CDR3 DNA: TGCGCCAGCAGCTTAGGCTACTACACAGATACGCAGTATTTT
CDR3 protein: CASSLGYYTDTQYF
clone size: -
V gene: TRBV5-1
J gene: TRBJ2-3
D gene: -

CDR3 DNA: TGCAGCGTTGATCCGGGAATGTTTGGCTACACCTTC
CDR3 protein: CSVDPGMFGYTF
clone size: -
V gene: TRBV29-1
J gene: TRBJ1-2
D gene: -

CDR3 DNA: TGTGCCAGCAGCGGGGGGGACCGGATGATTCCCCTCCACTTT
CDR3 protein: CASSGGDRMIPLHF
clone size: once
V gene: TRBV5-4
J gene: TRBJ1-6
D gene: -

CDR3 DNA: TGTGCCAGCAGCTTGTTCGGACAGGGCTCCTACAATGAGCAGTTCTTC
CDR3 protein: CASSLFGQGSYNEQFF
clone size: -
V gene: TRBV27
J gene: TRBJ2-1
D gene: TRBD1

CDR3 DNA: TGTGCCAGCAGCTTGGTTCGGGTTTCGCGGGGCGAGACCCAGTACTTC
CDR3 protein: CASSLVRVSRGETQYF
clone size: few
V gene: TRBV5-6
J gene: TRBJ2-5
D gene: -

CDR3 DNA: TGTGCCTGGAGTCAGGGGACCTACGAGCAGTACTTC
CDR3 protein: CAWSQGTYEQYF
clone size: -
V gene: TRBV30
J gene: TRBJ2-7
D gene: -

CDR3 DNA: TGCAGCGGGGTCTTTGGCAGGGATAATACCTACGAGCAGTACTTC
CDR3 protein: CSGVFGRDNTYEQYF
clone size: -
V gene: TRBV29-1
J gene: TRBJ2-7
D gene: -

CDR3 DNA: TGTGCCAGTAGTATCCGACAGACCTATGGCTACACCTTC
CDR3 protein: CASSIRQTYGYTF
clone size: -
V gene: TRBV19
J gene: TRBJ1-2
D gene: -

CDR3 DNA: TGTGCCAGCAGCTTCGCAGGGGCAGATACGCAGTATTTT
CDR3 protein: CASSFAGADTQYF
clone size: -
V gene: TRBV11-3
J gene: TRBJ2-3
D gene: -